Below, 3 T cell receptor beta chains from the same sample are listed, as sequenced in a study of technical replicates of blood from a handful of donors. Profiling relied on immunoSEQ multiplex PCR, and the TCRdb table lists in-frame clones only, not all of them. The sample holds roughly 81,000 clones; around 85% are singletons and the top ten take roughly 4.4%. The sequencing sample was made of PBMCs. Receptor source: a human donor in good health. Some clones in this sample may be carry-over from other donors' samples.

The chain combines TRBV9 with TRBJ2-1, with TRBD2 matching 11 bases. CDR1 and CDR2 (germline): SGDLS, YYNGEE. This CDR3 comprises 15 residues. V lost 3 bases to trimming and J lost 5 bases; unmatched junction nucleotides: 4. The CDR3 protein is CASSAASGGNNEQFF. The CDR3 nucleotides are TGTGCCAGCAGCGCCGCTAGCGGGGGGAACAATGAGCAGTTCTTC.

The CDR3 sequence: CASSAQTSGGGYEQYF. CDR3 nucleotides: TGTGCCAGCAGTGCCCAGACTAGCGGGGGGGGGTACGAGCAGTACTTC. The V call is TRBV27, the J call TRBJ2-7; TRBD2 matches 14 bases. The J segment lost 4 bases and the V segment lost 5 bases, leaving 7 bases of the junction unmatched. The germline gives CDR1 MNHEY, CDR2 SMNVEV (reference sequence). The CDR3 runs to 16 residues.

This clone appeared a single time. The chain recombines TRBV9 with TRBJ1-6; D unclear. Trimming took 1 base from V and 10 from J, leaving 9 bases between them. The CDR3 is made up of 13 amino acids. Germline assignment: CDR1 SGDLS and CDR2 YYNGEE. CDR3 in DNA: TGTGCCAGCAGCGTATGGGGAGGGTCACCCCTCCACTTT. Amino acids: CASSVWGGSPLHF.